This T cell receptor beta chain came from a study of T cell responses to AZD1222 COVID-19 vaccine. Study information: Researchers grouped second doses given at about 4 or about 12 weeks into one pool.

Clones were sequenced by immunoSEQ multiplex PCR, and TCRdb holds only the in-frame ones, with some missing. The sample includes about 170,000 clones, over 90% seen only once; the top ten take approximately 4%. Germline lookup yields CDR1 SQVTM and CDR2 ANQGSEA. The CDR3 contains 14 residues. V was pared by 4 bases and J by 4 bases, with 14 bases between. Study conclusions and caveats: Within unmutated variant regions lay the reported targets of nearly half of spike-specific TCRs. An increase in Spike-specific TCR breadth and depth was observed after two AZD1222 doses.

A word on this clone: Antigen: not known.

The J gene is TRBJ2-1, the V gene TRBV29-1; no clear D. The sequences come from peripheral blood, collected on day 0 of AZD1222 vaccination. This TCR derives from an adult in good health. CDR3 sequence reads: CSVVGTDDYNEQFF. The CDR3 nucleotides are TGCAGCGTTGTTGGTACTGACGATTACAATGAGCAGTTCTTC.